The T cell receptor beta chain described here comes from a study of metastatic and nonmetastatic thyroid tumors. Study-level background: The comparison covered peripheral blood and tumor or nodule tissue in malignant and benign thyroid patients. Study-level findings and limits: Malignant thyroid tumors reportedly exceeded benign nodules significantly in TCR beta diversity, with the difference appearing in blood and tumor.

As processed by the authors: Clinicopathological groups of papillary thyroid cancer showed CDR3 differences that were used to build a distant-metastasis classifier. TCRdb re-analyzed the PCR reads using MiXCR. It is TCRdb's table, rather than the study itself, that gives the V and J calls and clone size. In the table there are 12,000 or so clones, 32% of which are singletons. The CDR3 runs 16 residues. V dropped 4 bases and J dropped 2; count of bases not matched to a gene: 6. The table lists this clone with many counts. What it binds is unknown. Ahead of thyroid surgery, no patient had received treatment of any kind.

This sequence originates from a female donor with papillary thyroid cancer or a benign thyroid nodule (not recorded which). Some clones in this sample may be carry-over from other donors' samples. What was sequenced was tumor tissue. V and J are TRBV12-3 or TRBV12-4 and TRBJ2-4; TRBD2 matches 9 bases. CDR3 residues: CASSYQAGGTKNIQYF. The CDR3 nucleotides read TGTGCCAGCAGTTACCAAGCGGGAGGCACCAAAAACATTCAGTACTTC.